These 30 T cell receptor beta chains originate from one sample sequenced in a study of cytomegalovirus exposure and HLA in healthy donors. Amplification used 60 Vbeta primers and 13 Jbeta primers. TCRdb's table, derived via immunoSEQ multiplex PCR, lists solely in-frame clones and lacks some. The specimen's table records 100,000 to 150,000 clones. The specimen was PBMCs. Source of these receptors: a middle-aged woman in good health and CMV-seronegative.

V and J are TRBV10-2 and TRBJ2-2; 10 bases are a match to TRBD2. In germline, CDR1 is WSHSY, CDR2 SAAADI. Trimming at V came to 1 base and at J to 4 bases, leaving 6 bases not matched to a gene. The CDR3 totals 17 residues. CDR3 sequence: CASSEWTLAGGTGELFF. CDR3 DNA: TGCGCCAGCAGTGAGTGGACCTTAGCGGGGGGCACCGGGGAGCTGTTTTTT.

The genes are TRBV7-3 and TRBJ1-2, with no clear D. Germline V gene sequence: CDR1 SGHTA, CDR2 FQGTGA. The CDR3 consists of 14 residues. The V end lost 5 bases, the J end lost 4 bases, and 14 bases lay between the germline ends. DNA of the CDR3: TGTGCCAGCAGCCCAAGGGCGCGGGGCTATGGCTACACCTTC. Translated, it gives CASSPRARGYGYTF.

For the CDR3, the DNA is TGCGCCAGCAGCCTCCTCCTTAGAAGCAATCAGCCCCAGCATTTT. It specifies CASSLLLRSNQPQHF. The V and J genes are TRBV4-3 and TRBJ1-5; D remains ambiguous. Looked up from germline, CDR1 is LGHNA and CDR2 is YSLEER. The CDR3 runs 15 residues. V was trimmed by 4 bases and J by 1 base, leaving 11 bases between them.

The CDR3, as DNA: TGCGCCAGCACTACGGGGTCGATGTCCTCCTACGAGCAGTACTTC. It codes for CASTTGSMSSYEQYF. The chain recombines TRBV5-1 with TRBJ2-7; weak D call: TRBD2 (5 bases). With 6 bases removed from V and 0 bases from J, the gap between germline ends came to 16 bases. CDR3 length: 15 residues. CDR1 and CDR2 from the germline V gene are SGHRS and YFSETQ.

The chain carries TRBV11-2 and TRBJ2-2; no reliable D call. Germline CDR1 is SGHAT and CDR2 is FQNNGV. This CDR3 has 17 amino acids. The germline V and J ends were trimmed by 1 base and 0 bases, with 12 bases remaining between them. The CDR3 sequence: CASSLAGSRPNTGELFF. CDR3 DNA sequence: TGTGCCAGCAGCTTAGCAGGTTCAAGACCGAACACCGGGGAGCTGTTTTTT.

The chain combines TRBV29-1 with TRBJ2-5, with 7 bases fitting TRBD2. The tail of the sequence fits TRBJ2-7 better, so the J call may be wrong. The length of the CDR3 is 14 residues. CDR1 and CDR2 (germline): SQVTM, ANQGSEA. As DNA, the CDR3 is TGCAGCGCTATCCGGGGGGACCCACTTGGCGAGCAGTACTTC. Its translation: CSAIRGDPLGEQYF.

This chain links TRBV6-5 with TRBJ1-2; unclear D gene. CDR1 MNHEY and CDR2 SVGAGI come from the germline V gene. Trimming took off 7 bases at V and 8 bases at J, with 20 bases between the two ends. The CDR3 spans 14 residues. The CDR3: CASTLSRREGGYTF. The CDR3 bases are TGTGCCAGCACCCTTTCCCGGAGGGAGGGAGGCTACACCTTC.

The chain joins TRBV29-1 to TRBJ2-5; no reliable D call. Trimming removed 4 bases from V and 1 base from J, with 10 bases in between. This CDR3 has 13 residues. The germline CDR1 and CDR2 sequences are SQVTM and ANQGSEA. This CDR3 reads CSVGGRSQETQYF. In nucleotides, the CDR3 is TGCAGCGTTGGAGGCCGCAGCCAAGAGACCCAGTACTTC.

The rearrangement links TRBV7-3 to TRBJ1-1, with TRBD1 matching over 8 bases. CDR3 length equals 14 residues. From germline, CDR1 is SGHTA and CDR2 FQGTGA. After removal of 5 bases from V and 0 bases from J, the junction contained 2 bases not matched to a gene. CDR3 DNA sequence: TGTGCCAGCAGCACGGGACAGGTGAACACTGAAGCTTTCTTT. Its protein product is CASSTGQVNTEAFF.

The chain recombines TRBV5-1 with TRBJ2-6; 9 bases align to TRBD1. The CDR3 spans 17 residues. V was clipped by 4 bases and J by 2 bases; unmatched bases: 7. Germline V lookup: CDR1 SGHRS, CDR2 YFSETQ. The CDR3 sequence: CASSLEGTGTGANVLTF. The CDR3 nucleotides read TGCGCCAGCAGCCTGGAGGGGACAGGGACTGGGGCCAACGTCCTGACTTTC. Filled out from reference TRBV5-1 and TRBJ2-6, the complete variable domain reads KAGVTQTPRYLIKTRGQQVTLSCSPISGHRSVSWYQQTPGQGLQFLFEYFSETQRNKGNFPGRFSGRQFSNSRSEMNVSTLELGDSALYLCASSLEGTGTGANVLTFGAGSRLTVL.

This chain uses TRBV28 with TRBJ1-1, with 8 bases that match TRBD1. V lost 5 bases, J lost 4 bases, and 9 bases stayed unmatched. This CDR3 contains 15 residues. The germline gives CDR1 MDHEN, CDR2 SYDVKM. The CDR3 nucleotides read TGTGCCAGCAGTGCAATCGGACAGGGTGGCACTGAAGCTTTCTTT. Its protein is CASSAIGQGGTEAFF.

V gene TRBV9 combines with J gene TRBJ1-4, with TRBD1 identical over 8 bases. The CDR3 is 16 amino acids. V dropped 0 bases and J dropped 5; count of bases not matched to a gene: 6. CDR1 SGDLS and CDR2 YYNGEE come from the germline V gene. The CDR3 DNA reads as TGTGCCAGCAGCGTAGGGCCCCAGGGGGCGAATGAAAAACTGTTTTTT. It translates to CASSVGPQGANEKLFF. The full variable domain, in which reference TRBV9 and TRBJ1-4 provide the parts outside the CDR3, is DSGVTQTPKHLITATGQRVTLRCSPRSGDLSVYWYQQSLDQGLQFLIQYYNGEERAKGNILERFSAQQFPDLHSELNLSSLELGDSALYFCASSVGPQGANEKLFFGSGTQLSVL.

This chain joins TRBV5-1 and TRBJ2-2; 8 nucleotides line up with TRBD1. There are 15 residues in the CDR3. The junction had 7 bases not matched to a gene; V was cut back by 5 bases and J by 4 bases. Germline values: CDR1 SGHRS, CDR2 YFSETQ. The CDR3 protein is CASRGQGASTGELFF. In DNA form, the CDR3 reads TGCGCCAGCAGGGGGCAGGGGGCGAGCACCGGGGAGCTGTTTTTT.

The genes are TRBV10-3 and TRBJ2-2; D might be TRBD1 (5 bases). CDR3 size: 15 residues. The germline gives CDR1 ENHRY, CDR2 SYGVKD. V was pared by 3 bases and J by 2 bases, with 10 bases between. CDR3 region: CAISELTVNTGELFF. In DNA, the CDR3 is TGTGCCATCAGTGAATTGACAGTCAACACCGGGGAGCTGTTTTTT.

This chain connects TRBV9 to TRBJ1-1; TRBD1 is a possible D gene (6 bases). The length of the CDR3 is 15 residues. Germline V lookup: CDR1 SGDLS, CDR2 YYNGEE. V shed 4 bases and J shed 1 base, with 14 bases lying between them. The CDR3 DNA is TGTGCCAGCAGCTCCTCAGGGGTGGGGAACACTGAAGCTTTCTTT. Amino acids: CASSSSGVGNTEAFF.

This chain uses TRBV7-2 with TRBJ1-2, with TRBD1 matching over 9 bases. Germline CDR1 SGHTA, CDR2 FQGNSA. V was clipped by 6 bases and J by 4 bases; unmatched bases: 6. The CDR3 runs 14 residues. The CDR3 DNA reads TGTGCCAGCAGTACCGGGACAGGGATCTATGGCTACACCTTC. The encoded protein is CASSTGTGIYGYTF.

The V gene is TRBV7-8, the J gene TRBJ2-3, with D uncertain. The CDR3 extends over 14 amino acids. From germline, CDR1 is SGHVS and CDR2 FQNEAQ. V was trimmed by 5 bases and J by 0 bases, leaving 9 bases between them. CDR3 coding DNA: TGTGCCAGCAGCGCCTTACAGAGCACAGATACGCAGTATTTT. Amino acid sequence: CASSALQSTDTQYF.

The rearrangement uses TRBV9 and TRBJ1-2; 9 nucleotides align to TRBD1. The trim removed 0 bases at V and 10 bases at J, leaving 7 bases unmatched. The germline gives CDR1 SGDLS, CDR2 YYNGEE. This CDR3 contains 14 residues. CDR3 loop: CASSVDWDRANYTF. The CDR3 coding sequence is TGTGCCAGCAGCGTAGATTGGGACAGGGCAAACTACACCTTC.

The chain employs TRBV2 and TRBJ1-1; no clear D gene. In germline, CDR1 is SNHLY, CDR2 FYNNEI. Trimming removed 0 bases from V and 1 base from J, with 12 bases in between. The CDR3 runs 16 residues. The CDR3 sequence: CASSEALQLPNTEAFF. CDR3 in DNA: TGTGCCAGCAGTGAAGCGCTACAGCTTCCGAACACTGAAGCTTTCTTT.

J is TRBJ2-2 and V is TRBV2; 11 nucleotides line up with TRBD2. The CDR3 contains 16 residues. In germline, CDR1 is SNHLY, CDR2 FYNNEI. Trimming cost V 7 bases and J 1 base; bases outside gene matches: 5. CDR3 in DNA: TGTGCCAGCAATCCACTAGCGGGGGTGAACACCGGGGAGCTGTTTTTT. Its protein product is CASNPLAGVNTGELFF. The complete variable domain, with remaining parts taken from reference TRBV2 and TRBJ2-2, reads EPEVTQTPSHQVTQMGQEVILRCVPISNHLYFYWYRQILGQKVEFLVSFYNNEISEKSEIFDDQFSVERPDGSNFTLKIRSTKLEDSAMYFCASNPLAGVNTGELFFGEGSRLTVL.

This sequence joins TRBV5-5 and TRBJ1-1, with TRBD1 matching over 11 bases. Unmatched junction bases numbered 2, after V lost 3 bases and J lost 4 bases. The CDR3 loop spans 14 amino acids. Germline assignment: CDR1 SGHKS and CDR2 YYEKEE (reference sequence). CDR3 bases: TGTGCCAGCAGCTGGACAGGGGGCTTCACTGAAGCTTTCTTT. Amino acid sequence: CASSWTGGFTEAFF.

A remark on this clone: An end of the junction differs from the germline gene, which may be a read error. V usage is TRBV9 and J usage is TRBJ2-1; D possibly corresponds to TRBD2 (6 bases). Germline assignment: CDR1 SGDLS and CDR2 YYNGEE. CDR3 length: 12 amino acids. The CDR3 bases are TGTGTCAGCAGCGTAGGAGGGAATGAGCAGTTCTTC. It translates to CVSSVGGNEQFF.

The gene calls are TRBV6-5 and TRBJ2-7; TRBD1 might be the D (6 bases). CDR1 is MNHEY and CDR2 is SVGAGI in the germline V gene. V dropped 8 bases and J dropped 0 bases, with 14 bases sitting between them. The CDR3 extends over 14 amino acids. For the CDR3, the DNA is TGTGCCAGCGCCTCAGAAGGGGGCTCCTACGAGCAGTACTTC. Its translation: CASASEGGSYEQYF.

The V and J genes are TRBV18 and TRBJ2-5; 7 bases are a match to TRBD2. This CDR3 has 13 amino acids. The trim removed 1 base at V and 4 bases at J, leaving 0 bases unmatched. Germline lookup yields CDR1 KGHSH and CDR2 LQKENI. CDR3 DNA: TGTGCCAGCTCACCACGGGAGGGAGAGACCCAGTACTTC. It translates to CASSPREGETQYF. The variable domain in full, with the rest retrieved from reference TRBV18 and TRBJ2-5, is NAGVMQNPRHLVRRRGQEARLRCSPMKGHSHVYWYRQLPEEGLKFMVYLQKENIIDESGMPKERFSAEFPKEGPSILRIQQVVRGDSAAYFCASSPREGETQYFGPGTRLLVL.

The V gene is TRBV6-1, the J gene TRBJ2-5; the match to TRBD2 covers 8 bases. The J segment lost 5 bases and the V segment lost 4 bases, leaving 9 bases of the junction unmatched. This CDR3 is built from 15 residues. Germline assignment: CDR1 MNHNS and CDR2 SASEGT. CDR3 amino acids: CASSVRSSGGETQYF. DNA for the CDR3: TGTGCCAGCAGTGTCCGGTCATCGGGGGGGGAGACCCAGTACTTC.

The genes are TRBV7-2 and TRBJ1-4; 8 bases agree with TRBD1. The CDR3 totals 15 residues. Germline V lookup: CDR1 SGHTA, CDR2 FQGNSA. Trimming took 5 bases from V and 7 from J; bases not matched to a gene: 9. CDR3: CASSTAGTGGEKLFF. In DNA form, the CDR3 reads TGTGCCAGCAGCACGGCCGGGACAGGTGGTGAAAAACTGTTTTTT.

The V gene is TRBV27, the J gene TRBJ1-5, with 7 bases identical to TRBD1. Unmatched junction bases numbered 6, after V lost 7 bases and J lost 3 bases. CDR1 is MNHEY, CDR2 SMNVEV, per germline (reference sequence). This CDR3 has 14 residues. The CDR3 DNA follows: TGTGCCAGCACTTCGACAGGGACCAATCAGCCCCAGCATTTT. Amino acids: CASTSTGTNQPQHF.

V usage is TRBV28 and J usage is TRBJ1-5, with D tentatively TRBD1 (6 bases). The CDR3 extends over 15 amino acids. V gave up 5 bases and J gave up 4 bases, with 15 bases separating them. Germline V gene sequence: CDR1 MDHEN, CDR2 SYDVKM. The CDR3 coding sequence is TGTGCCAGCAGTCTAGAGGACAGCCGTAATCAGCCCCAGCATTTT. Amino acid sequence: CASSLEDSRNQPQHF.

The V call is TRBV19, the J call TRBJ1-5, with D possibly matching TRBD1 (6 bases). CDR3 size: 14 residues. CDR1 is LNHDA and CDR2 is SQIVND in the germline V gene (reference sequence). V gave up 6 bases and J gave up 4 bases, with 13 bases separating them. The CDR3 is CASREWQGNQPQHF. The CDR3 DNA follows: TGTGCCAGTAGGGAGTGGCAGGGGAATCAGCCCCAGCATTTT.

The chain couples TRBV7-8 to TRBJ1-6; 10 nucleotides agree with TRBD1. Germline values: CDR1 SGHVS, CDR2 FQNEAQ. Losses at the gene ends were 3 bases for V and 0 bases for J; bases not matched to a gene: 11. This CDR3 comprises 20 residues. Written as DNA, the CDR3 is TGTGCCAGCAGCTTCCCGGCGGGACAGGGGATTAGCTCCTATAATTCACCCCTCCACTTT. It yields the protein CASSFPAGQGISSYNSPLHF. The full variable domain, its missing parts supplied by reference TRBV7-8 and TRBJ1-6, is GAGVSQSPRYKVAKRGQDVALRCDPISGHVSLFWYQQALGQGPEFLTYFQNEAQLDKSGLPSDRFFAERPEGSVSTLKIQRTQQEDSAVYLCASSFPAGQGISSYNSPLHFGNGTRLTVT.